This T cell receptor (beta chain) comes out of a study of cytomegalovirus exposure and HLA in healthy donors. As regards this clone: As yet, its antigen is unknown.

The CDR3 has 16 amino acids. CDR1 and CDR2 (germline): KGHSH, LQKENI. J gave up 4 bases and V 3 bases, and 9 bases lay outside the gene matches. The PCR used 60 Vbeta and 13 Jbeta primers. Sequencing used immunoSEQ multiplex PCR; TCRdb keeps in-frame clones, though not all of them. The sample gives approximately 160,000 clones, approximately 80% of which show up once; approximately 2.4% is in the top ten. Unrecorded immune exposure was likely among donors, who were nominally healthy when sampled. The study, taken as a whole, reports: TRBV6-2, TRBV6-3 and other indistinguishable V segments were excluded. Follow-up analysis found HLA locus-dependent TCR association rates, highest for DRB1 and lowest for HLA-C.

The sequence came from a woman aged 40 to 50 in good health and CMV-seropositive. Sequencing was performed on PBMCs. The gene calls are TRBV18 and TRBJ2-7; 10 positions match TRBD1. The DNA of the CDR3 is TGTGCCAGCTCACCCTTCGGGACAGGGGTCTATTACGAGCAGTACTTC. It translates to CASSPFGTGVYYEQYF. The full variable domain, completed using reference TRBV18 and TRBJ2-7, is NAGVMQNPRHLVRRRGQEARLRCSPMKGHSHVYWYRQLPEEGLKFMVYLQKENIIDESGMPKERFSAEFPKEGPSILRIQQVVRGDSAAYFCASSPFGTGVYYEQYFGPGTRLTVT.